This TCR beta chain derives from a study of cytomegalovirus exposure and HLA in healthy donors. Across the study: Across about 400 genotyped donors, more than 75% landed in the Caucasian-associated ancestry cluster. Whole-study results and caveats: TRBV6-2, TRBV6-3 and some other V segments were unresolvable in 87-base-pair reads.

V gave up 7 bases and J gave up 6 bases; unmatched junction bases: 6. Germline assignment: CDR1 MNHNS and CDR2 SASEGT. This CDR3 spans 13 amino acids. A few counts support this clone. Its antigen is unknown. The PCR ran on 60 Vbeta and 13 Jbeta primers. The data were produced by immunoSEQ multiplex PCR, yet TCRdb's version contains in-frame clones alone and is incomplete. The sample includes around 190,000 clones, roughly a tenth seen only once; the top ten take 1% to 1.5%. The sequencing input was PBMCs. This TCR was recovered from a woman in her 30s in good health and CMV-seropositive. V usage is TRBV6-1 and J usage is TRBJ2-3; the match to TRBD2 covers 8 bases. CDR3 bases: TGTGCCAGCAAAGGACTAGCTGTCGATACGCAGTATTTT. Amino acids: CASKGLAVDTQYF.